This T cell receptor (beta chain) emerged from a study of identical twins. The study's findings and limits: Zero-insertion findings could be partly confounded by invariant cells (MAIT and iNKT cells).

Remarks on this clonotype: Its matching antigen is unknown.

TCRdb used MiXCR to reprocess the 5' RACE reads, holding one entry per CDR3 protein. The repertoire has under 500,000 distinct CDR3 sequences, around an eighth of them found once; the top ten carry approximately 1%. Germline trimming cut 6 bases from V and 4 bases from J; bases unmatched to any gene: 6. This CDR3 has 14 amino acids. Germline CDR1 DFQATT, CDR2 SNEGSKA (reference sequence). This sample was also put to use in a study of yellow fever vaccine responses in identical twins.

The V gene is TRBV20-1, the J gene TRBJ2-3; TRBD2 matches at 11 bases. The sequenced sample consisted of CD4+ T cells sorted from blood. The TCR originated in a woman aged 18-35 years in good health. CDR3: CSATTSGKADTQYF. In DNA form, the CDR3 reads TGCAGTGCCACGACTAGCGGGAAAGCAGATACGCAGTATTTT.